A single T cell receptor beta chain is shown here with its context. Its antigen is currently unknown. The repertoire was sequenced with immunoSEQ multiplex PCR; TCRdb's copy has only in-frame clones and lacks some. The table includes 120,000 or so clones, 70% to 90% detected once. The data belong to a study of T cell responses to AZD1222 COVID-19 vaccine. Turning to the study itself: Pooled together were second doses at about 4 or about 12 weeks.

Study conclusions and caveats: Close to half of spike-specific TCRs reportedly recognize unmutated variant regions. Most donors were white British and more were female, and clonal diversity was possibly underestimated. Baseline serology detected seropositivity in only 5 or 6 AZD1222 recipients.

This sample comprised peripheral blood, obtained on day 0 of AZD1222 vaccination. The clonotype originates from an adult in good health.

The CDR3 sequence: CASSLVGTREQYF. In nucleotides, the CDR3 is TGTGCCAGCAGCTTAGTGGGAACGAGGGAGCAGTACTTC. The rearrangement joins TRBV11-2 to TRBJ2-7; D is undetermined. There are 13 residues in the CDR3. Trimming took 1 base from V and 7 from J, leaving 11 bases between them. Germline V CDR1 and CDR2: SGHAT, FQNNGV.